This T cell receptor beta chain was sequenced in a study of spatial heterogeneity in lung cancer. The germline CDR1 and CDR2 sequences are SGHDT and YYEEEE. CDR3 size: 17 residues. The V end was cut by 1 base, the J end by 8 bases, with 21 bases between. This clonotype was counted at least ten times. The antigen is unknown. Time point of the sample: sample taken at primary tumor resection. The input material, whole RNA from tumor, nontumor lung or frozen PBMC, was sequenced unsorted. Via MiXCR, TCRdb re-called the 5' RACE reads, giving one row per CDR3 protein. This table has around 12,000 distinct CDR3 sequences, around 5% appearing once. Whole-study findings and limits: The study found that expanded intratumoral alpha and beta TCR counts tracked tumor mutation counts. Ubiquitous and regional nonsynonymous mutations were tracked by counts of ubiquitous and regional expanded TCRs, respectively.

This sample comprised lung tumor tissue, obtained at surgery. The sequence derives from a male donor with early-stage non-small cell lung cancer. This rearrangement joins TRBV5-6 to TRBJ1-4, with D uncertain. The CDR3 region is CASSLFGFGSTGEKLFF. The CDR3 nucleotides are TGTGCCAGCAGCTTGTTTGGTTTCGGCTCAACGGGGGAAAAACTGTTTTTT.